A selection of T cell receptor beta chains follows, all from one sample in a study of beta chain features in type 1 diabetes. Using immunoSEQ multiplex PCR, the repertoire was profiled, and TCRdb retains in-frame clones only, with some absent. The sample has tens of thousands of clones, around 60% seen once. Sequencing input: stem cell memory CD4+ T cells from blood. The receptors stem from a woman under 40 with type 1 diabetes. Each CDR3 is given without its conserved first and last residue.

V: TRBV19; CDR3: ASSIHTGGPDYGYT
V: TRBV2; CDR3: ASRTSGRTDTQY
V: TRBV19; CDR3: ASSPPPIAGAAAQY
V: TRBV18; CDR3: ASSSYTGTASHGYT
V: TRBV27; CDR3: ASSPGQGASNYGYT
V: TRBV4-2; CDR3: ASSQGQRETEQY
V: TRBV30; CDR3: AWAGLQGTRGYT
V: TRBV29-1; CDR3: SAGESAPTDTQY
V: TRBV18; CDR3: ASSPRDRGTDTQY
V: TRBV18; CDR3: ASSEGNYGYT
V: TRBV5-1; CDR3: ASSSLTSGRGNEQF
V: TRBV4-2; CDR3: ASSQMTGGTNEKLF
V: TRBV30; CDR3: AWSTTSGRAHEQF
V: TRBV5-1; CDR3: ASSPTSHPSYEQY
V: TRBV7-6; CDR3: ASSLGVFHDYNEQF
V: TRBV7-9; CDR3: ASSFTGRAEAF
V: TRBV7-9; CDR3: ASSRGVTTDTQY
V: TRBV21-1; CDR3: ASSDRQGARSYNEQF
V: TRBV10-3; CDR3: AISESETSGSSTDTQY
V: TRBV5-1; CDR3: ASSLGASGGTDTQY
V: TRBV7-9; CDR3: ASSRGSGYT
V: TRBV4-1; CDR3: ASSQLGLAGGPSTDTQY
V: TRBV19; CDR3: ASKDRNTEAF
V: TRBV19; CDR3: ASSRGQGRSGANVLT
V: TRBV4-2; CDR3: ASSQRDGNTIY
V: TRBV6-5; CDR3: ASSYGAVQYGYT
V: TRBV2; CDR3: ASSDDSALSYEQY
V: TRBV7-3; CDR3: ASSLTIAGAVNEQF
V: TRBV6-5; CDR3: ASSPDRLTYEQY
V: TRBV15; CDR3: ATSRGQGATYTEAF
V: TRBV15; CDR3: ATSRESRGIETQY
V: TRBV18; CDR3: ASSPPGPNQPQH
V: TRBV27; CDR3: ASSSRSGRGGTDTQY
V: TRBV6-5; CDR3: ASSYWASGSGYEQF
V: TRBV7-3; CDR3: ASSIGQGRNTEAF
V: TRBV5-1; CDR3: ASSSLEGGSYNEQF
V: TRBV9; CDR3: ASSVGQTFYEQY
V: TRBV29-1; CDR3: SVEAPGQEAF
V: TRBV5-1; CDR3: ASTERQGRSSYEQY
V: TRBV10-3; CDR3: AISEDSDSGGT
V: TRBV5-1; CDR3: ASSARQGSNEQY
V: TRBV11-2; CDR3: ASSPKGQGTEAF
V: TRBV29-1; CDR3: SVDRFNTEAF
V: TRBV9; CDR3: ASSVDIAYYGYT
V: TRBV27; CDR3: ASSSLITDTQY
V: TRBV4-1; CDR3: ASSQEVTSGIYEQY
V: TRBV5-1; CDR3: ASSQGTVNTEAF
V: TRBV19; CDR3: ASSTDSLNYGYT
V: TRBV19; CDR3: ASSIGEYNEQF
V: TRBV19; CDR3: ASTRRTAYSNQPQH
V: TRBV5-1; CDR3: ASSLALSGTEDTEAF
V: TRBV5-4; CDR3: ASSRTGPSGNTIY
V: TRBV9; CDR3: ASSVGLSNQPQH
V: TRBV27; CDR3: ASSGQGANEQY
V: TRBV28; CDR3: ASSLKSVAQY
V: TRBV30; CDR3: ASSTGPYEQY
V: TRBV5-1; CDR3: ASSSQLQGRYEQY